Listed below are T cell receptor beta chains from one sample, sequenced in a study of shared clonotypes between healthy human individuals. Libraries were prepared by immunoSEQ multiplex PCR; TCRdb keeps only in-frame clonotypes and omits some of them. The data show about 470,000 clones, roughly 80% seen once. Specimen: PBMCs. All receptors come from a woman aged 35 to 49 in good health. Some clones in this sample may be carry-over from other donors' samples. Each CDR3 is given with its conserved first and last residue. D genes are given only for firm matches. Not all rows give a size; the values are once, few, many and, for expanded clones, a class.

J: TRBJ1-4; D: NA; size: NA; V: TRBV28; CDR3: CASSLNSGATNEKLFF; DNA: TGTGCCAGCAGTTTAAACAGCGGAGCAACTAATGAAAAACTGTTTTTT
J: TRBJ2-6; D: NA; size: NA; V: TRBV30; CDR3: CARQVHSGADVLTF; DNA: TGTGCCCGACAGGTCCACTCTGGGGCCGACGTCCTGACTTTC
J: TRBJ2-1; D: NA; size: NA; V: TRBV11-1; CDR3: CASSPRLGVRNEQFF; DNA: TGTGCCAGCAGCCCCAGACTAGGGGTCCGGAATGAGCAGTTCTTC
J: TRBJ2-7; D: TRBD1; size: NA; V: TRBV18; CDR3: CASSPPTGLEQYF; DNA: TGTGCCAGCTCACCGCCGACAGGGTTGGAGCAGTACTTC
J: TRBJ1-2; D: NA; size: few; V: TRBV10-2; CDR3: CASSESTYREPRGGYTF; DNA: TGCGCCAGCAGTGAGTCGACCTACCGGGAACCTCGGGGTGGCTACACCTTC
J: TRBJ2-7; D: TRBD2; size: NA; V: TRBV28; CDR3: CASTRPGLARSYEQYF; DNA: TGTGCCAGCACCCGACCGGGACTAGCGCGATCCTACGAGCAGTACTTC
J: TRBJ2-2; D: NA; size: NA; V: TRBV6-1; CDR3: CASRSGTENTGELFF; DNA: TGTGCCAGCAGGTCCGGGACGGAGAACACCGGGGAGCTGTTTTTT
J: TRBJ1-2; D: TRBD1; size: NA; V: TRBV6-6; CDR3: CAISGQGTNYGYTF; DNA: TGTGCCATCAGTGGACAGGGCACTAACTATGGCTACACCTTC
J: TRBJ1-5; D: NA; size: NA; V: TRBV6-1; CDR3: CASSPSPHGNQPQHF; DNA: TGTGCCAGCAGTCCAAGCCCCCACGGCAATCAGCCCCAGCATTTT
J: TRBJ2-1; D: TRBD2; size: NA; V: TRBV7-8; CDR3: CASSKGLAGVIGEQFF; DNA: TGTGCCAGCAGCAAGGGACTAGCGGGAGTAATTGGGGAGCAGTTCTTC